This TCR beta chain was found in a study of post-analysis software for immune sequencing data. The junction had 4 bases not matched to a gene; V was cut back by 3 bases and J by 1 base. This CDR3 spans 15 amino acids. Germline loops: CDR1 SQVTM, CDR2 ANQGSEA. Prepared libraries of TCR beta cDNA carried unique molecular identifiers. TCRdb ran MiXCR on the PCR reads and lists one entry per CDR3 protein. The table has over 700,000 distinct CDR3 sequences, 25% to 30% seen once. Study-level results: Roughly five TRBV segments, including TRBV5-6, TRBV5-1 and TRBV20-1, were more frequent in patients than controls.

Of note for this clonotype: No antigen is known for it.

The specimen sequenced was blood. The V call is TRBV29-1, the J call TRBJ2-2; 8 nucleotides align to TRBD2. The TCR originated in a girl aged 5 to 17 with multiple sclerosis. CDR3 in amino acids: CSVDLRGENTGELFF. The CDR3, as DNA: TGCAGCGTTGATCTGCGGGGGGAGAACACCGGGGAGCTGTTTTTT.